What follows are 13 T cell receptor beta chains derived from one specimen sequenced in a study of technical replicates of blood from a handful of donors. Sequencing was performed with immunoSEQ multiplex PCR; in TCRdb, only in-frame clones are kept and a portion is missing. The sample includes tens of thousands of clones, 70% to 90% of them seen just once. The specimen was T cells isolated from PBMCs. These receptors all stem from a human donor in good health.

J is TRBJ1-2 and V is TRBV28; 8 positions match TRBD1. Germline assignment: CDR1 MDHEN and CDR2 SYDVKM. J lost 8 bases, V lost 5 bases, and 10 bases had no gene match. The CDR3 length is 14 residues. The CDR3: CASSVSGTGFGYTF. In nucleotides, the CDR3 is TGTGCCAGCAGTGTCTCCGGGACAGGATTCGGCTACACCTTC.

The chain carries TRBV28 and TRBJ1-2; 9 nucleotides line up with TRBD1. V trimming: 3 bases; J trimming: 4 bases; junction bases outside the gene matches: 3. CDR1 is MDHEN and CDR2 is SYDVKM in the germline V gene. This CDR3 spans 14 amino acids. CDR3 in amino acids: CASSLDRGFYGYTF. CDR3 sequence (DNA): TGTGCCAGCAGTTTGGACAGGGGATTCTATGGCTACACCTTC.

The rearrangement links TRBV9 to TRBJ2-2, with D unresolved. Trimming pared 10 bases from V and 4 bases from J, leaving 8 bases between. CDR3 length equals 11 residues. Germline CDR1 and CDR2: SGDLS and YYNGEE. The CDR3 nucleotides are TGTGCCCCCCCCTTCACCGGGGAGCTGTTTTTT. This sequence encodes CAPPFTGELFF.

The chain combines TRBV7-9 with TRBJ2-3; the D gene is possibly TRBD2 (5 bases). Germline CDR1 reads SEHNR; CDR2 reads FQNEAQ (reference sequence). The CDR3 loop spans 16 amino acids. Trimming cost V 1 base and J 0 bases, with 11 bases left between them. CDR3 bases: TGTGCCAGCAGCTTAGGAACTAGTTCTAGCACAGATACGCAGTATTTT. Its translation is CASSLGTSSSTDTQYF.

The rearrangement links TRBV5-8 to TRBJ2-3; D gene unclear. In germline, CDR1 is SGHTS, CDR2 YDEGEE. V was clipped by 9 bases and J by 6 bases, with 17 bases between them. There are 13 residues in the CDR3. The CDR3 DNA is TGTGCCACCCGCCGGAGAACCTCCGATACGCAGTATTTT. Encoded protein: CATRRRTSDTQYF.

The chain couples TRBV4-1 to TRBJ1-5; D not resolved. The length of the CDR3 is 14 residues. V gave up 1 base and J gave up 6 bases, with 10 bases separating them. CDR1 and CDR2 from the germline V gene are MGHRA and YSYEKL. The CDR3 bases are TGCGCCAGCAGCCAAGGCCCTGAGAGTCAGCCCCAGCATTTT. Protein product: CASSQGPESQPQHF.

The genes are TRBV11-3 and TRBJ2-7, with a tentative D call TRBD1 (5 bases). The CDR3 contains 14 residues. The ends were cut back, 7 bases at V and 3 bases at J, with 16 bases in the middle. Germline-derived CDR1 and CDR2 are SGHNT and YENEEA. The CDR3 DNA reads TGTGCCAGCATCGGACACTCAAAACTCTACGAGCAGTACTTC. It translates to CASIGHSKLYEQYF.

The J gene is TRBJ1-1, the V gene TRBV2, with TRBD1 identical over 9 bases. Germline CDR1 SNHLY, CDR2 FYNNEI. V lost 2 bases and J lost 0; bases outside the gene matches: 13. CDR3 length equals 19 residues. The CDR3: CASSEPQGQGQAMNTEAFF. CDR3 DNA: TGTGCCAGCAGTGAACCTCAAGGACAGGGGCAGGCCATGAACACTGAAGCTTTCTTT.

The rearrangement uses TRBV28 and TRBJ2-1; D call uncertain. Germline V gives CDR1 MDHEN, CDR2 SYDVKM. Trimming stripped 5 bases from V and 4 bases from J, with 3 bases between. The CDR3 runs 11 residues. CDR3 DNA: TGTGCCAGCAGTCGTTACAATGAGCAGTTCTTC. It specifies CASSRYNEQFF.

The rearrangement joins TRBV19 to TRBJ2-3; 11 nucleotides match TRBD2. CDR3 length equals 16 residues. Germline lookup yields CDR1 LNHDA and CDR2 SQIVND (reference sequence). V dropped 4 bases and J dropped 1; count of bases not matched to a gene: 4. The CDR3 sequence: CASSTPLAGGTDTQYF. CDR3 sequence (DNA): TGTGCCAGTAGTACCCCACTAGCGGGAGGCACAGATACGCAGTATTTT.

This chain uses TRBV5-1 with TRBJ2-7; TRBD1 matches 8 bases. J gave up 4 bases and V 1 base, and 7 bases lay outside the gene matches. The CDR3 runs to 15 residues. Germline V gene data show CDR1 as SGHRS and CDR2 as YFSETQ. CDR3 bases: TGCGCCAGCAGCTTGAGCGGACAGGGTTCGTACGAGCAGTACTTC. Its translation: CASSLSGQGSYEQYF.

In this sample, this clone turned up once. V usage is TRBV5-1 and J usage is TRBJ2-7; D might be TRBD2 (6 bases). CDR3 length: 15 amino acids. V lost 0 bases, J lost 3 bases, and 13 bases lay in between. CDR1 SGHRS and CDR2 YFSETQ come from the germline V gene. The CDR3 sequence is CASSLEFGGRYEQYF. The DNA of the CDR3 is TGCGCCAGCAGCTTGGAGTTCGGGGGTCGCTACGAGCAGTACTTC.

This chain uses TRBV13 with TRBJ2-2, with D maybe TRBD2 (6 bases). V dropped 4 bases and J dropped 6 bases, with 18 bases sitting between them. Germline V lookup: CDR1 PRHDT, CDR2 FYEKMQ (reference sequence). The CDR3 covers 16 residues. The CDR3 nucleotides read TGTGCCAGCAGCTCAGTATCGGACTATATCGCCGGGGAGCTGTTTTTT. It translates to CASSSVSDYIAGELFF.